The 13 T cell receptor beta chains in this list originate from one sample, sequenced in a study of shared clonotypes between healthy human individuals (dated by TCRdb to about 2020). The library was built by means of the immunoSEQ multiplex PCR assay. In TCRdb, the immuneACCESS table is reduced to in-frame sequences with V and J assigned. These tables do not hold every clone; where another copy was compared, an unresolved V gene accounts for under half, and the others remain unexplained. The sample records roughly 1,500,000 clones, under 99% of which are singletons. About 0.42% of the sample goes to the ten largest clones. The sample comprised naive CD4+ T cells sorted from blood. The cell subset or site label here, explained by the study, means: CD45RA+ positively selected. These TCRs come from a man aged 30-40 years in good health.

The chain has TRBV7-9 and TRBJ2-1, with no clear D. V lost 7 bases to trimming and J lost 4 bases, with 8 bases between them. This CDR3 contains 12 residues. Germline CDR1 is SEHNR and CDR2 is FQNEAQ (reference sequence). The CDR3 region has the DNA TGTGCCAGCACCACCAAATACAATGAGCAGTTCTTC. Translating it yields CASTTKYNEQFF.

This chain links TRBV4-3 with TRBJ2-3; no definite D call. Looked up from germline, CDR1 is LGHNA and CDR2 is YSLEER. The CDR3 covers 13 residues. Trimming removed 0 bases at V and 4 bases at J, with 5 bases between. The CDR3 DNA is TGCGCCAGCAGCCAAGATACCCCAGATACGCAGTATTTT. Protein sequence: CASSQDTPDTQYF.

The chain joins TRBV11-2 to TRBJ1-1; tentatively, D is TRBD1 (5 bases). The ends were cut back, 3 bases at V and 5 bases at J, with 10 bases in the middle. CDR1 is SGHAT, CDR2 FQNNGV, per germline. The length of the CDR3 is 13 residues. The CDR3 nucleotides are TGTGCCAGCAGCTTGGGGGTTGGGACTGAAGCTTTCTTT. Translated, it gives CASSLGVGTEAFF.

This chain links TRBV7-2 with TRBJ1-2; D gene ambiguous. Germline CDR1 and CDR2: SGHTA and FQGNSA. The length of the CDR3 is 13 residues. Trimming took 1 base from V and 4 from J, leaving 7 bases between them. This CDR3 reads CASSLGLGYGYTF. The CDR3 DNA reads TGTGCCAGCAGCTTAGGGTTGGGCTATGGCTACACCTTC.

V usage is TRBV7-2 and J usage is TRBJ1-3; no definite D call. CDR1 and CDR2 (germline): SGHTA, FQGNSA. There are 14 residues in the CDR3. V lost 5 bases and J lost 0, with 8 bases in between. CDR3 amino acids: CASSPLSSGNTIYF. CDR3 DNA: TGTGCCAGCAGCCCGTTAAGCTCTGGAAACACCATATATTTT.

The chain couples TRBV9 to TRBJ2-7; 12 bases map to TRBD2. Trimming took 4 bases from V and 3 from J; bases not matched to a gene: 11. This CDR3 spans 17 amino acids. Germline loops: CDR1 SGDLS, CDR2 YYNGEE. The CDR3 DNA sequence: TGTGCCAGCAGCAAGACTAGCGGGAGCCCCCCTCTCTACGAGCAGTACTTC. This gives the protein CASSKTSGSPPLYEQYF.

The CDR3 DNA follows: TGTGCCAGCTCCAGCGGGAGGATAAACACCGGGGAGCTGTTTTTT. It codes for CASSSGRINTGELFF. The chain uses TRBV18 and TRBJ2-2, with 9 bases matching TRBD2. CDR3 length: 15 residues. Germline-derived CDR1 and CDR2 are KGHSH and LQKENI. V lost 6 bases, J lost 2 bases, and 4 bases stayed unmatched.

CDR3 bases: TGTGCCAGCAGCTTAGTTGGCCGAACCAAAGGGAATGAGCAGTTCTTC. This gives the protein CASSLVGRTKGNEQFF. This sequence joins TRBV7-6 and TRBJ2-1; unclear D gene. The CDR3 consists of 16 residues. CDR1 and CDR2 (germline): SGHVS, FNYEAQ. Deletions cut 1 base from V and 7 bases from J, with 17 bases between.

The V and J genes are TRBV29-1 and TRBJ2-5; tentatively, D is TRBD1 (8 bases). This CDR3 is built from 14 residues. Germline CDR1 and CDR2: SQVTM and ANQGSEA. Trimming left V 6 bases short and J 5 bases short, with 19 bases between. CDR3 sequence: CSVGQGGAVETQYF. The CDR3 nucleotides read TGCAGCGTCGGACAGGGAGGGGCCGTGGAGACCCAGTACTTC. The whole variable domain, remainder taken from reference TRBV29-1 and TRBJ2-5, is SAVISQKPSRDICQRGTSLTIQCQVDSQVTMMFWYRQQPGQSLTLIATANQGSEATYESGFVIDKFPISRPNLTFSTLTVSNMSPEDSSIYLCSVGQGGAVETQYFGPGTRLLVL.

About this clone itself: Other nucleotide sequences in the sample specify the same CDR3. V and J are TRBV6-1 and TRBJ2-7, with D possibly matching TRBD1 (5 bases). Germline assignment: CDR1 MNHNS and CDR2 SASEGT. V lost 2 bases, J lost 5 bases, and 10 bases lay in between. This CDR3 region has 13 residues. In DNA form, the CDR3 reads TGTGCCAGCAGTGAAATTTCCAGGGACGAGCAGTACTTC. Its translation is CASSEISRDEQYF.

In DNA form, the CDR3 reads TGCGCCAGCAGCCAAGACCAGGGGTTCTACGAGCAGTACTTC. Amino acid sequence: CASSQDQGFYEQYF. The J gene is TRBJ2-7, the V gene TRBV4-3; tentative D call: TRBD1 (6 bases). V dropped 0 bases and J dropped 3 bases, with 9 bases sitting between them. Germline loops: CDR1 LGHNA, CDR2 YSLEER. The CDR3 has 14 amino acids.

CDR3 DNA: TGTGCCAGCAGTTACTCGGAGGACCGGGGAAAACTGTTTTTT. Its protein product is CASSYSEDRGKLFF. The V and J genes are TRBV6-5 and TRBJ1-4; D is undetermined. The CDR3 sequence is 14 residues long. Germline lookup yields CDR1 MNHEY and CDR2 SVGAGI. Between the trimmed V and J ends, which lost 0 bases and 10 bases, there was a span of 12 bases.

The V and J genes are TRBV5-5 and TRBJ2-7; 8 bases are a match to TRBD2. The CDR3 extends over 15 amino acids. Germline V gene lookup returns CDR1 SGHKS and CDR2 YYEKEE (reference sequence). After removal of 0 bases from V and 3 bases from J, the junction contained 5 bases not matched to a gene. CDR3: CASSLAGTSVYEQYF. DNA for the CDR3: TGTGCCAGCAGCTTGGCCGGGACTAGTGTCTACGAGCAGTACTTC.